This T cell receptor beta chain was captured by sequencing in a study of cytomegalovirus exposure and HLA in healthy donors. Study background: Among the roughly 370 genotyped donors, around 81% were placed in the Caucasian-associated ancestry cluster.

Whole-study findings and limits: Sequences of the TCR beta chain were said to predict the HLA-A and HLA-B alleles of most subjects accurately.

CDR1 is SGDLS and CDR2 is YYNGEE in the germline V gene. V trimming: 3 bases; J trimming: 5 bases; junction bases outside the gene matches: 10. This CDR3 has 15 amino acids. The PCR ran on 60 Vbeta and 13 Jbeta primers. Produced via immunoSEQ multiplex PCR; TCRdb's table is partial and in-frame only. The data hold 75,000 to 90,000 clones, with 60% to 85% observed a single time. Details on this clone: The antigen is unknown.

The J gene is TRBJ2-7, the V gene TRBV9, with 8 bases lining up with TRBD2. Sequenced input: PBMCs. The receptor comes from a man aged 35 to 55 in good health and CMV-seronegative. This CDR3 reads CASSAREGERHEQYF. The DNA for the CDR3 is TGTGCCAGCAGCGCCCGGGAGGGGGAGAGGCACGAGCAGTACTTC.